This entry concerns a single T cell receptor beta chain. Its antigen is not identified. The assay was immunoSEQ multiplex PCR, and TCRdb's table has in-frame clones only and misses some. The top ten clones hold about 0.89% of a sample with about a million clones, around three quarters of them seen once. Trimming left V 1 base short and J 5 bases short, with 22 bases between. The CDR3 covers 18 residues. The germline CDR1 and CDR2 sequences are SGHAT and FQDESV (reference sequence). These data come from a study of shared clonotypes between healthy human individuals. Whole-study context: Plates per donor: three CD4 naive, three CD4 memory, two CD8 naive, one CD8 memory.

Nashville, Tennessee was home to all donors, who were Caucasian adults. CD4+ cells underwent separation, giving CD45RA+ naive and CD45RA-negative memory subsets. Regarding the study as a whole: Clonotypes that were shared across a handful of donors made up around 5% of naive CD4 clonotypes.

The V call is TRBV11-1, the J call TRBJ2-3; D gene uncertain. The source material was memory CD4+ T cells from PBMCs. The sample's subset: CD45RA-negative fraction. The TCR originated in a man between 18 and 29 years old in good health. Some clones in this sample may be carry-over from other donors' samples. CDR3 DNA: TGTGCCAGCAGCTTAGGGTCGTCGCGTCCACCCGGTGGAGATACGCAGTATTTT. Protein sequence: CASSLGSSRPPGGDTQYF. The variable domain in full, with the rest retrieved from reference TRBV11-1 and TRBJ2-3, is EAEVAQSPRYKITEKSQAVAFWCDPISGHATLYWYRQILGQGPELLVQFQDESVVDDSQLPKDRFSAERLKGVDSTLKIQPAELGDSAMYLCASSLGSSRPPGGDTQYFGPGTRLTVL.